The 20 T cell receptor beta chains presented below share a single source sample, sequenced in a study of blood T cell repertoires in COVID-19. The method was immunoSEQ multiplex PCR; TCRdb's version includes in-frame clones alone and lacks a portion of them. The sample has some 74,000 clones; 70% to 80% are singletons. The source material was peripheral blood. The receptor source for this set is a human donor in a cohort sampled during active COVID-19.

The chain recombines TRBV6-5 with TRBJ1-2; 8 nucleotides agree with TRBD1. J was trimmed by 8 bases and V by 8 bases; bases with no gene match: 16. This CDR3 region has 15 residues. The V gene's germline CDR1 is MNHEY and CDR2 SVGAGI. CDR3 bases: TGTGCCAGCCGTCCCCCGGGACAGGCTACCAGGGGCTACACCTTC. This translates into CASRPPGQATRGYTF.

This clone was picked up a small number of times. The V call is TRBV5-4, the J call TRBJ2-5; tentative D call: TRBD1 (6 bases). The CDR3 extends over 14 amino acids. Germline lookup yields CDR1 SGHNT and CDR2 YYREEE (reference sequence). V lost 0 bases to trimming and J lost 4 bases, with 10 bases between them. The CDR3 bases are TGTGCCAGCAGCTTGGCCCGCAGGGGAGAGACCCAGTACTTC. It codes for CASSLARRGETQYF.

The CDR3 DNA follows: TGTGCCAGCAGCCTGCTCGGGGGATCCATGAACACTGAAGCTTTCTTT. Its translation: CASSLLGGSMNTEAFF. The chain carries TRBV7-2 and TRBJ1-1, with D possibly matching TRBD1 (5 bases). V was cut by 5 bases and J by 0 bases, with 16 bases left in between. CDR3 size: 16 residues. The germline V gene has CDR1 SGHTA and CDR2 FQGNSA.

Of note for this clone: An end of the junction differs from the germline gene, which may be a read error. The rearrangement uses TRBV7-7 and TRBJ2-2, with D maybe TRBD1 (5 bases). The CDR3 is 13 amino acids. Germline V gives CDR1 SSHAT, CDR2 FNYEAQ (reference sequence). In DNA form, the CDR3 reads TGTGCTAGCAGCCCGGACAATACCCGGGAGCTGTTTTTT. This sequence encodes CASSPDNTRELFF. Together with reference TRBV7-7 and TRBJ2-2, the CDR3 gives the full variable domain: GAGVSQSPRYKVTKRGQDVTLRCDPISSHATLYWYQQALGQGPEFLTYFNYEAQPDKSGLPSDRFSAERPEGSISTLTIQRTEQRDSAMYRCASSPDNTRELFFGEGSRLTVL.

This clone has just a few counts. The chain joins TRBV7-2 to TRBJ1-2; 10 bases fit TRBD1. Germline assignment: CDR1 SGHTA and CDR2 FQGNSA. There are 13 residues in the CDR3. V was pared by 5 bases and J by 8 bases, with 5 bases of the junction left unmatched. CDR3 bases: TGTGCCAGCAGCGGAGACAGGGGGCACGGCTACACCTTC. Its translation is CASSGDRGHGYTF. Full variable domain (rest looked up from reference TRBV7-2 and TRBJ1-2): GAGVSQSPSNKVTEKGKDVELRCDPISGHTALYWYRQSLGQGLEFLIYFQGNSAPDKSGLPSDRFSAERTGGSVSTLTIQRTQQEDSAVYLCASSGDRGHGYTFGSGTRLTVV.

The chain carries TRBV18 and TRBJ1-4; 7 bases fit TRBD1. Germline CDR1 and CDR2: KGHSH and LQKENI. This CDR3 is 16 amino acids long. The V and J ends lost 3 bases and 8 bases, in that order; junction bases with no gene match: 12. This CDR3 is CASSPGDSLGGEKLFF. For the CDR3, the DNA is TGTGCCAGCTCACCGGGGGACAGCCTGGGTGGAGAAAAACTGTTTTTT. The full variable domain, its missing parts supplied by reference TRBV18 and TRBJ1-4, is NAGVMQNPRHLVRRRGQEARLRCSPMKGHSHVYWYRQLPEEGLKFMVYLQKENIIDESGMPKERFSAEFPKEGPSILRIQQVVRGDSAAYFCASSPGDSLGGEKLFFGSGTQLSVL.

CDR3 sequence reads: CASSPGPPPYEQYF. The CDR3 DNA is TGTGCCAGCAGCCCAGGGCCACCTCCCTACGAGCAGTACTTC. The V and J genes are TRBV7-2 and TRBJ2-7; possible D gene TRBD1, 5 bases. The CDR3 sequence is 14 residues long. V lost 5 bases, J lost 2 bases, and 13 bases lay in between. CDR1 and CDR2 (germline): SGHTA, FQGNSA.

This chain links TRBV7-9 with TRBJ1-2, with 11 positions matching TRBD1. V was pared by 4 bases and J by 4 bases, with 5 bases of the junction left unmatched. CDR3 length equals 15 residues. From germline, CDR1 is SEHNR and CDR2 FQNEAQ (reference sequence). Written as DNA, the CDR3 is TGTGCCAGCAGCTCGTCCGGGACAGGGGGCTATGGCTACACCTTC. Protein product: CASSSSGTGGYGYTF.

CDR3 nucleotides: TGTGCCAGCAGTCGCGGGACCCAAGAGACCCAGTACTTC. It is translated as CASSRGTQETQYF. The chain uses TRBV6-2 or TRBV6-3 and TRBJ2-5; TRBD2 might be the D (6 bases). V shed 5 bases and J shed 1 base, with 8 bases lying between them. From germline, CDR1 is MNHEY and CDR2 SVGEGT. The length of the CDR3 is 13 residues.

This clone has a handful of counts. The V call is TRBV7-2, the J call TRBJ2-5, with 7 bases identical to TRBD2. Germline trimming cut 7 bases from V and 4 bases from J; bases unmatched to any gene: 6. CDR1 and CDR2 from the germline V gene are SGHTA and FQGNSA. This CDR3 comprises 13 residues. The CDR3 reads CASTLTSVETQYF. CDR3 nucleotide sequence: TGTGCCAGCACCCTTACTAGCGTAGAGACCCAGTACTTC.

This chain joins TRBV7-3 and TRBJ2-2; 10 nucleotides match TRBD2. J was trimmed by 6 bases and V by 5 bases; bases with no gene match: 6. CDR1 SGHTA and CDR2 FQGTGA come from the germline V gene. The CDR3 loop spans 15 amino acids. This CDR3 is CASSPGGLAAGELFF. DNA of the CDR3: TGTGCCAGCAGCCCCGGTGGACTAGCGGCCGGGGAGCTGTTTTTT.

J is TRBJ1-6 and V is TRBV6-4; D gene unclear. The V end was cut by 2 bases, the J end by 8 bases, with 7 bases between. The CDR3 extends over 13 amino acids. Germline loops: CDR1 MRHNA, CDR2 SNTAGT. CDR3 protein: CASSDTGDSPLHF. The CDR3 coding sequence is TGTGCCAGCAGTGACACGGGTGATTCACCCCTCCACTTT.

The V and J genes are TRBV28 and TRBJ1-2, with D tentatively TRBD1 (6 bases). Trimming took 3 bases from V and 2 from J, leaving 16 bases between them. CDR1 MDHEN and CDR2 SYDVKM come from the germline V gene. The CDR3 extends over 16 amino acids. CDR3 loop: CASSFPFGDKNYGYTF. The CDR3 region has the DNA TGTGCCAGCAGTTTCCCCTTCGGGGACAAAAACTATGGCTACACCTTC.

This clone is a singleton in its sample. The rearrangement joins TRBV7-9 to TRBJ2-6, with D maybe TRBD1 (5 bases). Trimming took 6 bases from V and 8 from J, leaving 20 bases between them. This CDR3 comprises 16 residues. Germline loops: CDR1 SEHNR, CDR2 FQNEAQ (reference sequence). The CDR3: CASSFLVGLGTNVLTF. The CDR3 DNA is TGTGCCAGCAGTTTCCTGGTGGGGCTGGGGACCAACGTCCTGACTTTC.

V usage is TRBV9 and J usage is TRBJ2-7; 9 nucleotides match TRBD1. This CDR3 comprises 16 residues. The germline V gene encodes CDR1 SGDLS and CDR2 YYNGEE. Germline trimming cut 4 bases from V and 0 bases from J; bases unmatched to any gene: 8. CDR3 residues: CASSTSGTGHSYEQYV. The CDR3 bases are TGTGCCAGCAGCACTTCCGGGACAGGGCACTCCTACGAGCAGTACGTC.

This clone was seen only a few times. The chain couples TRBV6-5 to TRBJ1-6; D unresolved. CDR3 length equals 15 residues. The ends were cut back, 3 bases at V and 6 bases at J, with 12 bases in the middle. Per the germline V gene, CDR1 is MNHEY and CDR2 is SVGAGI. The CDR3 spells CASSYGPGRNSPLHF. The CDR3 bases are TGTGCCAGCAGTTATGGTCCAGGTCGTAATTCACCCCTCCACTTT.

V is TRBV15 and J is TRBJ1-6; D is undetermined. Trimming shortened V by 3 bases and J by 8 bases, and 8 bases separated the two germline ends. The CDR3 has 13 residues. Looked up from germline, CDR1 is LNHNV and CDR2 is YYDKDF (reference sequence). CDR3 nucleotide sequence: TGTGCCACCAGCAGGGTTGGAGATTCACCCCTCCACTTT. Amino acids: CATSRVGDSPLHF.

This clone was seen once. CDR3 coding DNA: TGTGCCAGCAGTTACACGGGACAGGGGGCCGAGCAGTACTTC. Amino acids: CASSYTGQGAEQYF. The V gene is TRBV6-5, the J gene TRBJ2-7; 12 bases align to TRBD1. The germline V gene has CDR1 MNHEY and CDR2 SVGAGI. Trimming took 2 bases from V and 6 from J; bases not matched to a gene: 2. CDR3 length: 14 residues.

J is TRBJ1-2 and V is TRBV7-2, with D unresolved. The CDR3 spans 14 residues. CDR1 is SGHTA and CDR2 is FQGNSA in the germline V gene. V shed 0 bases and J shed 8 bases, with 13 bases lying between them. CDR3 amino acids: CASSLAGKVSGYTF. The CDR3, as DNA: TGTGCCAGCAGCTTAGCTGGTAAAGTGAGCGGCTACACCTTC.

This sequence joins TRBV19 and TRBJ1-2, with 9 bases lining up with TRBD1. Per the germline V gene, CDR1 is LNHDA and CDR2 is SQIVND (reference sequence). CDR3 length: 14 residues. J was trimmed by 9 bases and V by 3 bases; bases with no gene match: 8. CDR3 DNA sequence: TGTGCCAGTAGTATTTCTCGGGACAGGGTTAGCTACACCTTC. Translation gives CASSISRDRVSYTF.